This T cell receptor (beta chain) comes out of a study of blood T cell repertoires in COVID-19. Study as a whole: Italy, Spain and the United States were the sources of the convalescent and acute COVID-19 samples. From T cells, B-cell-depleted T cells, or PBMCs came the material, which was cDNA or gDNA.

The method was immunoSEQ multiplex PCR; TCRdb's version includes in-frame clones alone and lacks a portion of them. The sample holds roughly 88,000 clones, around 90% seen once. It was during active infection that Seattle patients were enrolled and then longitudinally followed. CDR1 and CDR2 (germline): SGDLS, YYNGEE. The CDR3 is 16 amino acids. Deletions cut 0 bases from V and 3 bases from J, with 15 bases between. The TCR sequence derives from a woman aged 55-70 years with COVID-19, enrolled during active disease. The sample taken for sequencing was peripheral blood. The rearrangement uses TRBV9 and TRBJ1-2; no definite D call. The CDR3 region has the DNA TGTGCCAGCAGCGTAGAGGAGGCTTGGGCCGACTATGGCTACACCTTC. Its translation is CASSVEEAWADYGYTF. The variable domain in full, with the rest retrieved from reference TRBV9 and TRBJ1-2, is DSGVTQTPKHLITATGQRVTLRCSPRSGDLSVYWYQQSLDQGLQFLIQYYNGEERAKGNILERFSAQQFPDLHSELNLSSLELGDSALYFCASSVEEAWADYGYTFGSGTRLTVV.